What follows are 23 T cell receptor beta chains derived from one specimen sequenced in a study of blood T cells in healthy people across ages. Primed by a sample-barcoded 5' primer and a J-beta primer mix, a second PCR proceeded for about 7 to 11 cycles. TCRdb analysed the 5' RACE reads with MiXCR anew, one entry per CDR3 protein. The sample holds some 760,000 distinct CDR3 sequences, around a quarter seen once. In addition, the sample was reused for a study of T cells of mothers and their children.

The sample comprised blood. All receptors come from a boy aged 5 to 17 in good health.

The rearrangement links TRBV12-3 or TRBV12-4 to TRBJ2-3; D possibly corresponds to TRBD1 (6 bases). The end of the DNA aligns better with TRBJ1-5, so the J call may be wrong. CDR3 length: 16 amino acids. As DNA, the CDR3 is TGTGCCAGCAGTCAACCAAGGGGGGGAGCCCCAGATACGCAGCATTTT. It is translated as CASSQPRGGAPDTQHF.

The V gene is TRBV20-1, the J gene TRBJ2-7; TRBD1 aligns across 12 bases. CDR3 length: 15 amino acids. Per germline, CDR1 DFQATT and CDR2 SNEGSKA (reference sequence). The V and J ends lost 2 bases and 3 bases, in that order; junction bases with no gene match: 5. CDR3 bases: TGCAGTGCTAGAAACCGGGACAGGGGGCTCTACGAGCAGTACTTC. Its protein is CSARNRDRGLYEQYF.

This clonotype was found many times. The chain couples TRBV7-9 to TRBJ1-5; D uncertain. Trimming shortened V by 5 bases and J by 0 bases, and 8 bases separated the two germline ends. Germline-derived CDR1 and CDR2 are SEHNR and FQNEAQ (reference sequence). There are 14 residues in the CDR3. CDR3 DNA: TGTGCCAGCAGCGACGGAGATAGCAATCAGCCCCAGCATTTT. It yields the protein CASSDGDSNQPQHF. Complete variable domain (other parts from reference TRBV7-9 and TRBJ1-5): DTGVSQNPRHKITKRGQNVTFRCDPISEHNRLYWYRQTLGQGPEFLTYFQNEAQLEKSRLLSDRFSAERPKGSFSTLEIQRTEQGDSAMYLCASSDGDSNQPQHFGDGTRLSIL.

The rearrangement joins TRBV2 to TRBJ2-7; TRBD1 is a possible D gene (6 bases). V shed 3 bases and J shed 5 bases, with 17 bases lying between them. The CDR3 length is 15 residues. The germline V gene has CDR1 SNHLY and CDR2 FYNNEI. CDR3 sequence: CASSDSSWQGNEQYF. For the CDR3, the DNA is TGTGCCAGCAGTGATTCTAGTTGGCAGGGGAACGAGCAGTACTTC.

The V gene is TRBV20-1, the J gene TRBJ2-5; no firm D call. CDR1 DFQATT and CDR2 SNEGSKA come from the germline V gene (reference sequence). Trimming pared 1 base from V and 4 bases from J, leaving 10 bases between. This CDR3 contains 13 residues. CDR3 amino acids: CSARGWMGETQYF. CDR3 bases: TGCAGTGCTAGAGGGTGGATGGGAGAGACCCAGTACTTC.

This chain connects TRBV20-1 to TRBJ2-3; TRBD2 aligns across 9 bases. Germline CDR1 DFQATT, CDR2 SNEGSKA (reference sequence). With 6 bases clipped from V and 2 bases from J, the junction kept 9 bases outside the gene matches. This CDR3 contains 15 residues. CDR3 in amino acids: CSAPSSGDTTDTQYF. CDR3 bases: TGCAGTGCACCATCTAGCGGGGATACCACAGATACGCAGTATTTT.

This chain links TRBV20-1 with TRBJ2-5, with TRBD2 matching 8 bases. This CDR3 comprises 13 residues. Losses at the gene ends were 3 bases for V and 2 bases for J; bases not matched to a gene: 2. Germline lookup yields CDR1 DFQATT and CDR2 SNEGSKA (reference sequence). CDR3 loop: CSARGLVQETQYF. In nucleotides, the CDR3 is TGCAGTGCTAGGGGACTAGTACAAGAGACCCAGTACTTC.

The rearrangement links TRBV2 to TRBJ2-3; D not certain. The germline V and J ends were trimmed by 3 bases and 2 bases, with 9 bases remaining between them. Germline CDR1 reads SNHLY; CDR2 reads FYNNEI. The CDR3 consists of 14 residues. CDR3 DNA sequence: TGTGCCAGCAGTGAGCAACTTTACACAGATACGCAGTATTTT. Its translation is CASSEQLYTDTQYF.

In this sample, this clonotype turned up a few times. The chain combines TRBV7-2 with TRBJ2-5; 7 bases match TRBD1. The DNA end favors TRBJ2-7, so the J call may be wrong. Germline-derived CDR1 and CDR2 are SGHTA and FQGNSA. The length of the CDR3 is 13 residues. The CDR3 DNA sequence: TGTGCCAGTGGCCCCGGGACAGCCTACGAGCAGTACTTC. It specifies CASGPGTAYEQYF.

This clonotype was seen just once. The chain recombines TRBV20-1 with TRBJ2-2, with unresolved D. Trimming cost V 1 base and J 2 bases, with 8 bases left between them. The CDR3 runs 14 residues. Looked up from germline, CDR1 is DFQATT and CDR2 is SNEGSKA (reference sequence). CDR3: CSARVHTNTGELFF. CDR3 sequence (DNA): TGCAGTGCTAGAGTCCACACTAACACCGGGGAGCTGTTTTTT.

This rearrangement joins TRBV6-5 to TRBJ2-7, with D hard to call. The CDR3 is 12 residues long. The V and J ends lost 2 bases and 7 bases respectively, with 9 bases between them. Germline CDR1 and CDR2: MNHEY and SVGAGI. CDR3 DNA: TGTGCCAGCAGTTACATGGGCCGGGAGCAGTACTTC. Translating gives CASSYMGREQYF.

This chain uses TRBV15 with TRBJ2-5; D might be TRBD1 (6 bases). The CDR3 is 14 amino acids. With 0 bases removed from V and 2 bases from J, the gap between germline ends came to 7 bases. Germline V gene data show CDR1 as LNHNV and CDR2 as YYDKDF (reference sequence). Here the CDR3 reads CATSRDGQQETQYF. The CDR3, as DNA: TGTGCCACCAGCAGAGACGGACAGCAAGAGACCCAGTACTTC. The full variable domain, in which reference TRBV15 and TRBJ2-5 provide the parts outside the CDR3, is DAMVIQNPRYQVTQFGKPVTLSCSQTLNHNVMYWYQQKSSQAPKLLFHYYDKDFNNEADTPDNFQSRRPNTSFCFLDIRSPGLGDTAMYLCATSRDGQQETQYFGPGTRLLVL.

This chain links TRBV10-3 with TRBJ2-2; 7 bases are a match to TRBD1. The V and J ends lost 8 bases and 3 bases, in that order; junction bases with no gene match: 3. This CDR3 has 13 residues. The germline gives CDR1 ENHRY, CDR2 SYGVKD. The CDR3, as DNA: TGTGCCATCGGGCAGGGGGACACCGGGGAGCTGTTTTTT. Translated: CAIGQGDTGELFF.

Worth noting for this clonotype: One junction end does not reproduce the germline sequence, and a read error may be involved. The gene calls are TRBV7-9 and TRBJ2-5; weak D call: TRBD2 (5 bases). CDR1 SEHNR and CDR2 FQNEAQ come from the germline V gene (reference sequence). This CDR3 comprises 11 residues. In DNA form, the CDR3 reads TGTGCCAGCAGCTCTCTAGCTTCGTGGTTCTTC. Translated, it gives CASSSLASWFF. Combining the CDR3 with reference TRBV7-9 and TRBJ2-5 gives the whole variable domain DTGVSQNPRHKITKRGQNVTFRCDPISEHNRLYWYRQTLGQGPEFLTYFQNEAQLEKSRLLSDRFSAERPKGSFSTLEIQRTEQGDSAMYLCASSSLASWFFGPGTRLLVL.

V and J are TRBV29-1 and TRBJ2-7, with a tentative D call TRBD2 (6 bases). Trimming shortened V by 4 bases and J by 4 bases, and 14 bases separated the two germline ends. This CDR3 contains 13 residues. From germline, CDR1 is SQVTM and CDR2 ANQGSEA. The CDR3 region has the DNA TGCAGCGTTGGTTGGGGGGAGCGGTACGAGCAGTACTTC. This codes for CSVGWGERYEQYF.

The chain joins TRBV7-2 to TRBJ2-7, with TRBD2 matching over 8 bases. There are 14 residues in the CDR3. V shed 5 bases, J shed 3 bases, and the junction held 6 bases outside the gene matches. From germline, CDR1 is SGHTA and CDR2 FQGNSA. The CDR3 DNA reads TGTGCCAGCAGCCCCGGGACTAGTGACTACGAGCAGTACTTC. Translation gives CASSPGTSDYEQYF.

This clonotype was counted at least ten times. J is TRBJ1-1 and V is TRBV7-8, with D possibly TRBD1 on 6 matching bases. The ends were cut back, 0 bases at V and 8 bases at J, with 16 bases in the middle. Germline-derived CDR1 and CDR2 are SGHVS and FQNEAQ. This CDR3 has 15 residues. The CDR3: CASSLAHGQLAEAFF. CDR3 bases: TGTGCCAGCAGCTTAGCCCATGGACAGCTTGCGGAAGCTTTCTTT.

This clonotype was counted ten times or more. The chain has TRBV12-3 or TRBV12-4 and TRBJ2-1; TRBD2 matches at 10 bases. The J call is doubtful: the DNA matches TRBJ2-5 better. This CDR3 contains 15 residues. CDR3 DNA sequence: TGTGCCAGCAGTTTTCTAGCGGGAGCGGGGGAGACCCAGTACTTC. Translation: CASSFLAGAGETQYF.

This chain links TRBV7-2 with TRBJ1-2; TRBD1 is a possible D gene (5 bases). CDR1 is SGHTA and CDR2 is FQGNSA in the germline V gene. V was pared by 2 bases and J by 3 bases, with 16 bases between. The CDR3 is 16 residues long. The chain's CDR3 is CASSLQGRGLDYGYTF. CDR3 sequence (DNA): TGTGCCAGCAGCTTACAGGGAAGAGGCTTAGACTATGGCTACACCTTC.

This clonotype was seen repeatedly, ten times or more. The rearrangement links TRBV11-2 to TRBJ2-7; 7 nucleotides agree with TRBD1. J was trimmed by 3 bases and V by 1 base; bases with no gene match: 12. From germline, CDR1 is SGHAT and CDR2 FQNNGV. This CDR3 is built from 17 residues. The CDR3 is CASSLGRGEGAGYEQYF. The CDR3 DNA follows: TGTGCCAGCAGCTTAGGTCGGGGAGAGGGGGCTGGCTACGAGCAGTACTTC.

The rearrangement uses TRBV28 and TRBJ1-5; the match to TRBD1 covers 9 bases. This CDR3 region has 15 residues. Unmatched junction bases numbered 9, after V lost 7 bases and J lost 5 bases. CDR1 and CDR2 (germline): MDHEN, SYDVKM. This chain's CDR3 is CASKRTGEGYQPQHF. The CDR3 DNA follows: TGTGCCAGCAAAAGGACAGGGGAGGGTTATCAGCCCCAGCATTTT. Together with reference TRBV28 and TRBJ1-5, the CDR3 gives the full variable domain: DVKVTQSSRYLVKRTGEKVFLECVQDMDHENMFWYRQDPGLGLRLIYFSYDVKMKEKGDIPEGYSVSREKKERFSLILESASTNQTSMYLCASKRTGEGYQPQHFGDGTRLSIL.

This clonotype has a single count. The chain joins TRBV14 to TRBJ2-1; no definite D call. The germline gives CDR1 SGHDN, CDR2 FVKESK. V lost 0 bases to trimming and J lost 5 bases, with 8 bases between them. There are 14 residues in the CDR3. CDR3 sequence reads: CASSQDSTDNEQFF. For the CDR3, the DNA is TGTGCCAGCAGCCAAGACAGTACCGACAATGAGCAGTTCTTC.

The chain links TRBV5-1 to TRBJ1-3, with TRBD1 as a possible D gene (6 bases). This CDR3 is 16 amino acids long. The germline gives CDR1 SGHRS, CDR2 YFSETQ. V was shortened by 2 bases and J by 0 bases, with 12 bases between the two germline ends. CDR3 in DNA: TGCGCCAGCAGCTTCACGGGACACAACTCTGGAAACACCATATATTTT. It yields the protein CASSFTGHNSGNTIYF.